This TCR beta chain was recovered during a study of Graves' ophthalmopathy and Graves' hyperthyroidism. RNA transcripts were the template, and TCR beta CDR3 regions were amplified from them. HTBI primers served in a first-round RT-PCR, which a second-round multiplex PCR followed. A single record per CDR3 protein comes from TCRdb applying MiXCR to the multiplex PCR reads. This repertoire shows approximately 540,000 distinct CDR3 sequences, under 45% found once; its top ten account for around 4.6%. Germline trimming cut 0 bases from V and 0 bases from J; bases unmatched to any gene: 7. The CDR3 loop spans 17 amino acids. Germline CDR1 is LNHDA and CDR2 is SQIVND (reference sequence).

This TCR derives from an adult man with Graves' hyperthyroidism. Source material: peripheral blood or thyroid tissue (not recorded which). V usage is TRBV19 and J usage is TRBJ1-2; 7 bases are a match to TRBD1. CDR3 nucleotides: TGTGCCAGTAGTATAGACCATCGACAGGGATCTAACTATGGCTACACCTTC. Amino acids: CASSIDHRQGSNYGYTF. Based on the CDR3 plus reference TRBV19 and TRBJ1-2, the full variable domain is DGGITQSPKYLFRKEGQNVTLSCEQNLNHDAMYWYRQDPGQGLRLIYYSQIVNDFQKGDIAEGYSVSREKKESFPLTVTSAQKNPTAFYLCASSIDHRQGSNYGYTFGSGTRLTVV.